Listed here are 18 T cell receptor beta chains from one sample, sequenced in a study of T cells in Graves' hyperthyroidism and ophthalmopathy. RNA transcripts yielded amplified TCR beta CDR3 regions. The study used the HTBI primer set for a first-round RT-PCR of the TCR CDR3. Each CDR3 protein gets one entry after TCRdb re-called the multiplex PCR reads with MiXCR. The sample lists 600,000 to 750,000 distinct CDR3 sequences; roughly 17% were seen once. The sequencing input was blood. Receptors were obtained from a man in his fifties with Graves' hyperthyroidism.

The chain has TRBV29-1 and TRBJ2-4; TRBD2 agrees at 7 bases. Germline CDR1 and CDR2: SQVTM and ANQGSEA. The CDR3 has 13 residues. V lost 2 bases, J lost 9 bases, and 7 bases stayed unmatched. CDR3 in amino acids: CSVELRLAPIQYF. CDR3 nucleotides: TGCAGCGTTGAACTCCGACTAGCCCCCATTCAGTACTTC. The entire variable domain, with the rest obtained from reference TRBV29-1 and TRBJ2-4, is as follows: SAVISQKPSRDICQRGTSLTIQCQVDSQVTMMFWYRQQPGQSLTLIATANQGSEATYESGFVIDKFPISRPNLTFSTLTVSNMSPEDSSIYLCSVELRLAPIQYFGAGTRLSVL.

At least ten counts were recorded for this clonotype. V is TRBV2 and J is TRBJ1-2, with D unresolved. V dropped 6 bases and J dropped 4 bases, with 18 bases sitting between them. The length of the CDR3 is 15 residues. Germline lookup yields CDR1 SNHLY and CDR2 FYNNEI. CDR3 region: CASSETGTYAYGYTF. In DNA, the CDR3 is TGTGCCAGCAGCGAGACGGGAACATACGCCTATGGCTACACCTTC.

This clonotype was found a few times. This chain links TRBV12-3 or TRBV12-4 with TRBJ2-1; 9 bases are shared with TRBD2. The CDR3 consists of 16 residues. Losses at the gene ends were 6 bases for V and 7 bases for J; bases not matched to a gene: 13. The chain's CDR3 is CASSVTRLAGKNEQFF. The DNA of the CDR3 is TGTGCCAGCAGCGTCACGAGGCTAGCGGGAAAGAATGAGCAGTTCTTC.

V is TRBV19 and J is TRBJ1-1; weak D call: TRBD1 (5 bases). The CDR3 is made up of 16 amino acids. Trimming removed 3 bases from V and 3 bases from J, with 17 bases in between. Germline CDR1 is LNHDA and CDR2 is SQIVND (reference sequence). The CDR3 DNA reads TGTGCCAGTAGTATCCGGCAGGGAATATTGGACACTGAAGCTTTCTTT. The encoded protein is CASSIRQGILDTEAFF.

This clonotype was detected ten times or more. This chain joins TRBV5-1 and TRBJ1-4; no reliable D call. The CDR3 consists of 14 residues. V lost 0 bases and J lost 4, with 7 bases in between. Per the germline V gene, CDR1 is SGHRS and CDR2 is YFSETQ. The chain's CDR3 is CASSLGGSNEKLFF. The CDR3 region has the DNA TGCGCCAGCAGCTTGGGAGGGAGTAATGAAAAACTGTTTTTT.

This clonotype was seen many times. The genes are TRBV6-5 and TRBJ1-4; D ambiguous. CDR1 and CDR2 (germline): MNHEY, SVGAGI. The CDR3 sequence is 14 residues long. V was pared by 2 bases and J by 7 bases, with 11 bases between. The CDR3 nucleotides are TGTGCCAGCAGTTACACGGACGGGAGTGAAAAACTGTTTTTT. This codes for CASSYTDGSEKLFF.

The chain has TRBV19 and TRBJ1-2; D unresolved. V lost 5 bases and J 5 bases, leaving 9 bases between the germline ends. Germline V gene sequence: CDR1 LNHDA, CDR2 SQIVND (reference sequence). The CDR3 has 12 residues. The CDR3 loop reads CASSERRYGYTF. The CDR3 nucleotides are TGTGCCAGTAGTGAAAGACGGTATGGCTACACCTTC.

This clonotype was seen repeatedly, ten times or more. The V gene is TRBV28, the J gene TRBJ2-7, with TRBD2 as a possible D gene (5 bases). The ends were cut back, 6 bases at V and 2 bases at J, with 11 bases in the middle. The CDR3 is 13 residues long. CDR1 MDHEN and CDR2 SYDVKM come from the germline V gene. In DNA, the CDR3 is TGTGCCAGCAGCGGGGTCCCCCCCTACGAGCAGTACTTC. Protein: CASSGVPPYEQYF.

This clonotype was recorded many times. The chain uses TRBV10-2 and TRBJ2-1, with TRBD2 matching 7 bases. The CDR3 sequence is 20 residues long. Trimming cost V 7 bases and J 8 bases; bases outside gene matches: 29. The germline V gene encodes CDR1 WSHSY and CDR2 SAAADI. The CDR3 DNA reads as TGCGCCAGCACAAAACCAGAGACCTTAGCGTTGCGGGAGTCTCGAGATGAGCAGTTCTTC. Translation gives CASTKPETLALRESRDEQFF.

The chain has TRBV18 and TRBJ2-5; TRBD2 matches 13 bases. The V segment lost 3 bases and the J segment 5 bases; nucleotides outside the gene matches: 9. Germline values: CDR1 KGHSH, CDR2 LQKENI. This CDR3 is built from 17 residues. The CDR3 bases are TGTGCCAGCTCACCTCCCGGGACTAGCGGGAATTGGGAGACCCAGTACTTC. Its protein product is CASSPPGTSGNWETQYF.

This clonotype was observed at least ten times. This chain joins TRBV7-3 and TRBJ2-5; 9 nucleotides agree with TRBD1. V lost 6 bases, J lost 4 bases, and 9 bases stayed unmatched. Germline V lookup: CDR1 SGHTA, CDR2 FQGTGA. The CDR3 sequence is 15 residues long. The CDR3 coding sequence is TGTGCCAGCAGGACCCGGACAGGGGCGCGAGAGACCCAGTACTTC. Protein sequence: CASRTRTGARETQYF.

This chain links TRBV20-1 with TRBJ1-5; no reliable D call. Trimming removed 3 bases at V and 0 bases at J, with 21 bases between. The CDR3 is 18 residues long. The germline gives CDR1 DFQATT, CDR2 SNEGSKA (reference sequence). The CDR3, as DNA: TGCAGTGCTAGGGGCCAACCGAGGCCTTTATATAGCAATCAGCCCCAGCATTTT. It encodes CSARGQPRPLYSNQPQHF.

This clonotype came up a few times. The J gene is TRBJ2-2, the V gene TRBV5-1; maybe TRBD1 (5 bases). Looked up from germline, CDR1 is SGHRS and CDR2 is YFSETQ. The germline V and J ends were trimmed by 3 bases and 2 bases, with 17 bases remaining between them. This CDR3 spans 17 amino acids. Here the CDR3 reads CASSSVWAGINTGELFF. CDR3 DNA sequence: TGCGCCAGCAGCTCTGTCTGGGCAGGGATTAACACCGGGGAGCTGTTTTTT.

Only a few counts were recorded for this clonotype. V usage is TRBV18 and J usage is TRBJ2-1; 7 bases agree with TRBD2. V trimming: 5 bases; J trimming: 3 bases; junction bases outside the gene matches: 13. The CDR3 runs to 17 residues. CDR1 is KGHSH and CDR2 is LQKENI in the germline V gene. The CDR3 spells CASSARDYSRIYNEQFF. The CDR3 DNA follows: TGTGCCAGCTCAGCCCGGGACTACTCTAGAATCTACAATGAGCAGTTCTTC.

This clonotype was counted between two and nine times. CDR3 nucleotide sequence: TGTGCCAGCAGGCGGACTAGCGGACACAATGAGCAGTTCTTC. It specifies CASRRTSGHNEQFF. The J gene is TRBJ2-1, the V gene TRBV9, with TRBD2 matching 10 bases. The germline V gene has CDR1 SGDLS and CDR2 YYNGEE. V lost 5 bases, J lost 5 bases, and 4 bases stayed unmatched. CDR3 length equals 14 residues.

The chain couples TRBV12-5 to TRBJ2-2; D tentatively fits TRBD1 or TRBD2 (6 bases each). Trimming took off 6 bases at V and 3 bases at J, with 17 bases between the two ends. There are 16 residues in the CDR3. Germline loops: CDR1 LGHNT, CDR2 FRNRAP. In nucleotides, the CDR3 is TGTGCTAGTGGACCGGGGGACAATGAAGACACCGGGGAGCTGTTTTTT. Translation gives CASGPGDNEDTGELFF.

This clonotype was seen a few times. The chain combines TRBV30 with TRBJ2-3; D is uncertain. From germline, CDR1 is GTSNPN and CDR2 SVGIG (reference sequence). The CDR3 is 14 amino acids. Trimming shortened V by 0 bases and J by 5 bases, and 12 bases separated the two germline ends. This CDR3 reads CAWSVLYRRDTQYF. Here the CDR3 DNA reads TGTGCCTGGAGTGTATTATATCGCCGAGATACGCAGTATTTT.

This clonotype was found a few times. CDR3 coding DNA: TGTGCCTGGAACCCCGGGACGGACTATGGCTACACCTTC. Its protein is CAWNPGTDYGYTF. J is TRBJ1-2 and V is TRBV30, with D possibly being TRBD1 (5 bases). The germline CDR1 and CDR2 sequences are GTSNPN and SVGIG (reference sequence). Deletions cut 4 bases from V and 3 bases from J, with 12 bases between. The CDR3 covers 13 residues. The full variable domain, with the rest looked up from reference TRBV30 and TRBJ1-2, is SQTIHQWPATLVQPVGSPLSLECTVEGTSNPNLYWYRQAAGRGLQLLFYSVGIGQISSEVPQNLSASRPQDRQFILSSKKLLLSDSGFYLCAWNPGTDYGYTFGSGTRLTVV.